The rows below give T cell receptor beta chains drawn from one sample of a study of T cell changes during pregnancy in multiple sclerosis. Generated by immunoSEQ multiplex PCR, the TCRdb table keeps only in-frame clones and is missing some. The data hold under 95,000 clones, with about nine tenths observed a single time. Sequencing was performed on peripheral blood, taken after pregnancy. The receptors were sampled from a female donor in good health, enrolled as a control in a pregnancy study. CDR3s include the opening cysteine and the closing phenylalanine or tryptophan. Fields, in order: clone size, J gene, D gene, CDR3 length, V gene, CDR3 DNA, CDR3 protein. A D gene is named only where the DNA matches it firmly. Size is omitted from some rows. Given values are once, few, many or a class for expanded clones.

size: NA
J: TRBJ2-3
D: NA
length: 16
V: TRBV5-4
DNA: TGTGCCAGCAGCCTAAAGGGACTCAGTCCCGCAGATACGCAGTATTTT
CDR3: CASSLKGLSPADTQYF

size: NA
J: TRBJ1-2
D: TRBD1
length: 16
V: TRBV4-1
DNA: TGCGCCAGCAGCCGCAATATAGCAGGGGGCAACTATGGCTACACCTTC
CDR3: CASSRNIAGGNYGYTF

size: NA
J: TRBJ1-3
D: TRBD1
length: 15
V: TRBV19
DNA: TGTGCCAGTAGTCTCGGGACAGTCACTGGAAACACCATATATTTT
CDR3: CASSLGTVTGNTIYF

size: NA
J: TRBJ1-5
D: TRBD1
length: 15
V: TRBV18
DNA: TGTGCCAGCTCCTTCGGGACAGGGGAAGATCAGCCCCAGCATTTT
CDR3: CASSFGTGEDQPQHF

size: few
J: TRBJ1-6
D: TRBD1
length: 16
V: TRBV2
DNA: TGTGCCAGCAAAGCGATATGGACAGGGGATAATTCACCCCTCCACTTT
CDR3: CASKAIWTGDNSPLHF

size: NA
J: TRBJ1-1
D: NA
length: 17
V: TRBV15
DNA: TGTGCCACCAGCACCATAACAGGGAATATGTTTGGGGGTGAAGCTTTCTTT
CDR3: CATSTITGNMFGGEAFF

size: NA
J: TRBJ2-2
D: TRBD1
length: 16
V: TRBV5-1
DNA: TGCGCCAGCAGGCCCCCCGGGACAGCGAACACCGGGGAGCTGTTTTTT
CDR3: CASRPPGTANTGELFF

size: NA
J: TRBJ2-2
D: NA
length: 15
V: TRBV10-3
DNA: TGTGCCATCAGTCCCGGGACAAGGGTCACCGGGGAGCTGTTTTTT
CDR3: CAISPGTRVTGELFF

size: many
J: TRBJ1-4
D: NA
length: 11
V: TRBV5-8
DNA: TGTGCCAGCGGGCTTAATGAAAAACTGTTTTTT
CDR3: CASGLNEKLFF

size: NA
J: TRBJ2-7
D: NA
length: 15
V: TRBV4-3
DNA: TGCGCCAGCAGCCAAGTGACAGATCCGTCCTACGAGCAGTACTTC
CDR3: CASSQVTDPSYEQYF

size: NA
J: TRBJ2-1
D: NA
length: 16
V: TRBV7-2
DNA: TGTGCCAGCAGCTCCCCCCTCTACGGCTCCTACAATGAGCAGTTCTTC
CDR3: CASSSPLYGSYNEQFF

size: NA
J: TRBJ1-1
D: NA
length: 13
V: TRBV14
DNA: TGTGCCAGCAGCCAGGCCTTGAACACCGAAGCTTTCTTT
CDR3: CASSQALNTEAFF

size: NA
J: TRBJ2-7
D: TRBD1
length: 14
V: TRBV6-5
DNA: TGTGCCAGCAGTTACGGGACAGACACCTACGAGCAGTACTTC
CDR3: CASSYGTDTYEQYF

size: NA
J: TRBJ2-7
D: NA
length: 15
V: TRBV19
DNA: TGTGCCAGTAGTATAGCGGGCGGGGACTCCTACGAGCAGTACTTC
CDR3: CASSIAGGDSYEQYF

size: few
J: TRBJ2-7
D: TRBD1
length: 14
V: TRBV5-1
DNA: TGCGCCAGCAGCTTGCGGCAGGGGGCCTACGAGCAGTACTTC
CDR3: CASSLRQGAYEQYF

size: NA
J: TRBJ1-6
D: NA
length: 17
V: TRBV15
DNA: TGTGCCACCAGCAGCCCACAGGAAAGCTCCTATAATTCACCCCTCCACTTT
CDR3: CATSSPQESSYNSPLHF

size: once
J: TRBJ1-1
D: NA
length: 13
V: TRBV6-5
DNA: TGTGCCAGCAGTTACGTGGACAGTACTGAAGCTTTCTTT
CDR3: CASSYVDSTEAFF

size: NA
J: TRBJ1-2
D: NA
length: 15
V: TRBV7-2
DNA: TGTGCCAGCCTCTATGGTGGGGCACGGATGGACGGCTACACCTTC
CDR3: CASLYGGARMDGYTF

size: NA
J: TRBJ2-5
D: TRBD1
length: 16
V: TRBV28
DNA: TGTGCCAGCAGTAGTCCTGGGACAGGGCACCGAGAGACCCAGTACTTC
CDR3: CASSSPGTGHRETQYF

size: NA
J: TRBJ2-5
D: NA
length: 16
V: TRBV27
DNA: TGTGCCAGCAGAACAGACTACGGAGCGGTTGACGAGACCCAGTACTTC
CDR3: CASRTDYGAVDETQYF

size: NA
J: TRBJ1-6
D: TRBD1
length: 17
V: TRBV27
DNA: TGTGCCAGCAGTTTCTCCCATACCGGGACAGATAATTCACCCCTCCACTTT
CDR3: CASSFSHTGTDNSPLHF

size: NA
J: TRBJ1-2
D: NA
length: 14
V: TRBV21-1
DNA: TGTGCCAGCAGCCCCAGAGGGGGGGGGTATGGCTACACCTTC
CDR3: CASSPRGGGYGYTF

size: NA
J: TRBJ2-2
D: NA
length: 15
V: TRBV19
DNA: TGTGCCAGTAGTCCGGGACAAAGTCCTACCGGGGAGCTGTTTTTT
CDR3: CASSPGQSPTGELFF

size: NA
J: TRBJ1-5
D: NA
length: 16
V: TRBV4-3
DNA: TGCGCCAGCAGCCAAGATTGGCGGGCTGCCCACCAGCCCCAGCATTTT
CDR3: CASSQDWRAAHQPQHF